This is a list of T cell receptor beta chains from one sample in a study of cytomegalovirus exposure and HLA in healthy donors. The protocol was immunoSEQ multiplex PCR, while the TCRdb copy is restricted to in-frame clones and leaves out a portion. The sample shows some 120,000 clones, around three quarters of them seen only once. Sequenced sample: PBMCs. The source of these receptors is a man younger than 40 in good health and CMV-seropositive. The CDR3 runs from the conserved cysteine through the conserved F or W. A D gene is named only where the DNA matches it firmly. A clone size is listed for some rows: how often the clone was seen (once, few, many), or a class if it is expanded.

abundance: .
j_gene: TRBJ1-6
v_gene: TRBV7-8
d_gene: TRBD1
CDR3aa: CASSFASNRGNSPLHF
CDR3nt: TGTGCCAGCAGCTTCGCCAGCAACAGGGGGAATTCACCCCTCCACTTT

abundance: .
j_gene: TRBJ1-2
v_gene: TRBV7-6
d_gene: .
CDR3aa: CASSFRQLDGYTF
CDR3nt: TGTGCCAGCAGCTTCAGACAGCTGGATGGCTACACCTTC

abundance: .
j_gene: TRBJ2-7
v_gene: TRBV7-2
d_gene: .
CDR3aa: CASSFRDYEQYF
CDR3nt: TGTGCCAGCAGCTTTCGGGATTACGAGCAGTACTTC

abundance: .
j_gene: TRBJ2-3
v_gene: TRBV11-2
d_gene: TRBD2
CDR3aa: CASSLEQRGQDTQYF
CDR3nt: TGTGCCAGCAGTCTAGAACAGCGGGGCCAAGATACGCAGTATTTT

abundance: few
j_gene: TRBJ2-7
v_gene: TRBV19
d_gene: TRBD1
CDR3aa: CASSDRAGLLQYF
CDR3nt: TGTGCCAGTAGTGACAGGGCCGGTCTTTTGCAGTACTTC

abundance: .
j_gene: TRBJ2-7
v_gene: TRBV5-1
d_gene: TRBD1
CDR3aa: CASSKRQGTSYEQYF
CDR3nt: TGCGCCAGCAGCAAGAGACAGGGGACCTCCTACGAGCAGTACTTC

abundance: .
j_gene: TRBJ2-1
v_gene: TRBV7-9
d_gene: TRBD1
CDR3aa: CASSLETGTGYYEQFF
CDR3nt: TGTGCCAGCAGCTTAGAAACCGGGACAGGGTACTATGAGCAGTTCTTC

abundance: .
j_gene: TRBJ2-5
v_gene: TRBV6-4
d_gene: .
CDR3aa: CASSVDRESETQYF
CDR3nt: TGTGCCAGCAGTGTGGATAGGGAGTCCGAGACCCAGTACTTC

abundance: .
j_gene: TRBJ1-5
v_gene: TRBV25-1
d_gene: .
CDR3aa: CASSVGGGDNQPQHF
CDR3nt: TGTGCCAGCAGTGTGGGGGGTGGAGACAATCAGCCCCAGCATTTT

abundance: once
j_gene: TRBJ2-2
v_gene: TRBV7-2
d_gene: TRBD2
CDR3aa: CASSLAGASGTGELFF
CDR3nt: TGTGCCAGCAGCTTAGCGGGGGCTAGCGGGACCGGGGAGCTGTTTTTT

abundance: .
j_gene: TRBJ1-2
v_gene: TRBV19
d_gene: .
CDR3aa: CASSIEAGRDGYTF
CDR3nt: TGTGCCAGTAGTATAGAGGCGGGTAGGGATGGCTACACCTTC

abundance: .
j_gene: TRBJ1-1
v_gene: TRBV6-5
d_gene: .
CDR3aa: CASSYNRAAEAFF
CDR3nt: TGTGCCAGCAGTTACAACAGGGCCGCTGAAGCTTTCTTT

abundance: .
j_gene: TRBJ2-5
v_gene: TRBV18
d_gene: .
CDR3aa: CASSPPGQQETQYF
CDR3nt: TGTGCCAGCTCACCACCAGGACAGCAAGAGACCCAGTACTTC

abundance: .
j_gene: TRBJ1-4
v_gene: TRBV19
d_gene: .
CDR3aa: CASSMVSGGNEKLFF
CDR3nt: TGTGCCAGTAGTATGGTATCAGGAGGTAATGAAAAACTGTTTTTT

abundance: .
j_gene: TRBJ1-3
v_gene: TRBV7-2
d_gene: .
CDR3aa: CASSFTQSSGNTIYF
CDR3nt: TGTGCCAGCAGCTTCACACAGAGCTCTGGAAACACCATATATTTT

abundance: .
j_gene: TRBJ2-2
v_gene: TRBV5-1
d_gene: TRBD1
CDR3aa: CASRSGTAANTGELFF
CDR3nt: TGCGCCAGCAGGTCCGGGACAGCCGCGAACACCGGGGAGCTGTTTTTT

abundance: .
j_gene: TRBJ2-7
v_gene: TRBV4-3
d_gene: TRBD1
CDR3aa: CASSQGTGRTYEQYF
CDR3nt: TGCGCCAGCAGCCAAGGGACAGGGAGAACCTACGAGCAGTACTTC

abundance: .
j_gene: TRBJ2-7
v_gene: TRBV7-2
d_gene: TRBD1
CDR3aa: CASSWVSSGTGGSYEQYF
CDR3nt: TGTGCCAGCAGCTGGGTCAGTTCGGGGACAGGGGGGTCCTACGAGCAGTACTTC

abundance: many
j_gene: TRBJ1-5
v_gene: TRBV15
d_gene: TRBD1
CDR3aa: CATSGTGSRQPQHF
CDR3nt: TGTGCCACCAGCGGGACAGGGTCAAGACAGCCCCAGCATTTT

abundance: .
j_gene: TRBJ1-1
v_gene: TRBV19
d_gene: TRBD1
CDR3aa: CASPPRTGTPSAEAFF
CDR3nt: TGTGCCAGCCCTCCGAGGACAGGGACGCCTAGCGCTGAAGCTTTCTTT

abundance: .
j_gene: TRBJ2-2
v_gene: TRBV5-4
d_gene: .
CDR3aa: CASSSRWGGDTGELFF
CDR3nt: TGTGCCAGCAGCAGTCGTTGGGGCGGGGACACCGGGGAGCTGTTTTTT

abundance: .
j_gene: TRBJ1-1
v_gene: TRBV29-1
d_gene: TRBD1
CDR3aa: CSVSGTAMNTEAFF
CDR3nt: TGCAGCGTTTCTGGGACAGCTATGAACACTGAAGCTTTCTTT

abundance: .
j_gene: TRBJ2-1
v_gene: TRBV6-1
d_gene: TRBD2
CDR3aa: CATLTSGGGNEQFF
CDR3nt: TGTGCCACCCTTACTAGCGGGGGTGGCAATGAGCAGTTCTTC

abundance: .
j_gene: TRBJ1-1
v_gene: TRBV28
d_gene: TRBD1
CDR3aa: CASSLRQGMNTEAFF
CDR3nt: TGTGCCAGCAGTCTAAGACAGGGAATGAACACTGAAGCTTTCTTT

abundance: .
j_gene: TRBJ2-1
v_gene: TRBV5-1
d_gene: .
CDR3aa: CASSDQGSNEQFF
CDR3nt: TGCGCCAGCAGCGACCAGGGGAGTAATGAGCAGTTCTTC

abundance: .
j_gene: TRBJ1-5
v_gene: TRBV7-9
d_gene: .
CDR3aa: CSSSFRNQPQHF
CDR3nt: TGTTCCAGCAGTTTCAGGAATCAGCCCCAGCATTTT

abundance: .
j_gene: TRBJ2-7
v_gene: TRBV5-1
d_gene: .
CDR3aa: CASNHGAYEQYF
CDR3nt: TGCGCCAGCAACCACGGTGCCTACGAGCAGTACTTC

abundance: .
j_gene: TRBJ1-3
v_gene: TRBV5-4
d_gene: .
CDR3aa: CASSLGGTGSGNTIYF
CDR3nt: TGTGCCAGCAGCTTGGGGGGTACAGGGTCTGGAAACACCATATATTTT

abundance: .
j_gene: TRBJ2-5
v_gene: TRBV19
d_gene: .
CDR3aa: CASRLTGTVQETQYF
CDR3nt: TGTGCCAGTAGATTAACAGGAACAGTCCAAGAGACCCAGTACTTC

abundance: .
j_gene: TRBJ1-1
v_gene: TRBV4-1
d_gene: .
CDR3aa: CASSQEAGVNTEAFF
CDR3nt: TGCGCCAGCAGCCAAGAGGCAGGCGTGAACACTGAAGCTTTCTTT

abundance: few
j_gene: TRBJ2-7
v_gene: TRBV5-6
d_gene: .
CDR3aa: CASSLIGNGYEQYF
CDR3nt: TGTGCCAGCAGCCTGATCGGGAACGGATACGAGCAGTACTTC

abundance: .
j_gene: TRBJ2-1
v_gene: TRBV5-1
d_gene: TRBD2
CDR3aa: CASSRGLATTYNEQFF
CDR3nt: TGCGCCAGCAGCCGCGGACTAGCGACGACCTACAATGAGCAGTTCTTC

abundance: .
j_gene: TRBJ1-4
v_gene: TRBV4-3
d_gene: TRBD1
CDR3aa: CASSQYRGMSEKLFF
CDR3nt: TGCGCCAGCAGCCAGTACAGGGGTATGAGCGAAAAACTGTTTTTT

abundance: .
j_gene: TRBJ1-6
v_gene: TRBV2
d_gene: .
CDR3aa: CASRTQASYNSPLHF
CDR3nt: TGTGCCAGCAGAACCCAGGCCTCCTATAATTCACCCCTCCACTTT

abundance: .
j_gene: TRBJ1-1
v_gene: TRBV9
d_gene: TRBD1
CDR3aa: CASSSAPTGTTEAFF
CDR3nt: TGTGCCAGCAGCTCCGCCCCGACAGGGACCACTGAAGCTTTCTTT

abundance: .
j_gene: TRBJ2-7
v_gene: TRBV5-1
d_gene: .
CDR3aa: CASSPGDEQYF
CDR3nt: TGCGCCAGCAGCCCGGGGGACGAGCAGTACTTC

abundance: .
j_gene: TRBJ1-2
v_gene: TRBV6-1
d_gene: TRBD1
CDR3aa: CASRAGTGGGYGYTF
CDR3nt: TGTGCCAGCAGGGCCGGGACAGGGGGCGGCTATGGCTACACCTTC